The source of this T cell receptor beta chain is a study of T cell changes during pregnancy in multiple sclerosis. Here immunoSEQ multiplex PCR was the method, and the copy in TCRdb shows in-frame clones only, minus some. The sample gives about 59,000 clones, 90% to 95% of which show up once; roughly 2.4% is in the top ten. This clonotype originated in a female donor with multiple sclerosis, enrolled in a pregnancy study. Sequenced material: CD8+ T cells from peripheral blood mononuclear cells, taken after pregnancy.

The CDR3 is CASSIRLAGDIGELFF. CDR3 nucleotide sequence: TGTGCCAGTAGTATTAGGCTAGCGGGAGACATCGGGGAGCTGTTTTTT. The chain couples TRBV19 to TRBJ2-2; 10 nucleotides agree with TRBD2. Trimming cost V 3 bases and J 7 bases; bases outside gene matches: 8. The CDR3 loop spans 16 amino acids. Germline loops: CDR1 LNHDA, CDR2 SQIVND (reference sequence). Together with reference TRBV19 and TRBJ2-2, the CDR3 gives the full variable domain: DGGITQSPKYLFRKEGQNVTLSCEQNLNHDAMYWYRQDPGQGLRLIYYSQIVNDFQKGDIAEGYSVSREKKESFPLTVTSAQKNPTAFYLCASSIRLAGDIGELFFGEGSRLTVL.